This T cell receptor beta chain was observed in a study of tumor-infiltrating lymphocytes in primary liver carcinoma. Study results and limitations: Blood had a significantly lower top-250-clone fraction than tumors did (p = 0.039). Paired tumor-adjacent and tumor-blood samples overlapped less than tumor region pairs did.

This CDR3 spans 15 amino acids. V was clipped by 5 bases and J by 8 bases, with 20 bases between them. The germline V gene has CDR1 PRHDT and CDR2 FYEKMQ (reference sequence). The tissue used was unsorted bulk material of about 19-34 mg. RNA and DNA were co-extracted from it with the AllPrep DNA/RNA mini kit. As concerns this clonotype: Its antigen is not known. This is likely a read error, given that the CDR3 carries no conserved phenylalanine or tryptophan at its end.

TCR beta cDNA came from about 0.55 ug total RNA, primed with a constant-region primer. Slightly modified ARM-PCR, run as three nested multiplex PCR rounds, produced the TCR beta libraries. Two initial PCR rounds of around 10 cycles each paired TRBV1-TRBV30 forward primers with a C-beta reverse primer. TCRdb reprocessed the multiplex PCR reads via MiXCR and lists one record per CDR3 protein. The sample holds 110,000 or so distinct CDR3 sequences; about four fifths are singletons and the top ten take about a fifth. The sample taken for sequencing was liver tumor tissue from sampling region 3. Subset given: tumor region T3, left-lateral pole. This sequence originates from a man aged 40-49 years with primary liver carcinoma and hepatitis B virus infection. The gene calls are TRBV13 and TRBJ2-3, with D possibly matching TRBD2 (6 bases). This chain's CDR3 is CASSRRLVGDPTQYL. The CDR3, as DNA: TGTGCCAGCAGCCGCCGACTAGTGGGAGACCCTACGCAGTATTTG.